These 17 T cell receptor beta chains originate from one sample sequenced in a study of cytomegalovirus exposure and HLA in healthy donors. Only in-frame clones appear in the TCRdb table, and some are missing; sequencing was by immunoSEQ multiplex PCR. The repertoire consists of about 84,000 clones, with approximately 91% occurring once and the leading ten covering over 2%. Input material: PBMCs. The source is a man aged 25-40 years in good health and CMV-seronegative.

The chain couples TRBV11-2 to TRBJ1-2; D is possibly TRBD1 (5 bases). This CDR3 is 17 amino acids long. The V gene's germline CDR1 is SGHAT and CDR2 FQNNGV. V lost 5 bases, J lost 2 bases, and 21 bases lay in between. This CDR3 is CASSRNRNRLRNYGYTF. In nucleotides, the CDR3 is TGTGCCAGCAGCCGAAACAGGAACAGACTGAGGAACTATGGCTACACCTTC.

This CDR3 reads CASSLGTGYTGNTIYF. In nucleotides, the CDR3 is TGTGCCAGCAGCTTGGGGACAGGGTATACTGGAAACACCATATATTTT. The rearrangement uses TRBV5-6 and TRBJ1-3; TRBD1 matches at 8 bases. From germline, CDR1 is SGHDT and CDR2 YYEEEE. J lost 2 bases, V lost 0 bases, and 4 bases had no gene match. The CDR3 extends over 16 amino acids.

V and J are TRBV7-6 and TRBJ2-6, with a tentative D call TRBD1 (6 bases). Germline CDR1 reads SGHVS; CDR2 reads FNYEAQ. This CDR3 is built from 16 residues. Trimming pared 4 bases from V and 3 bases from J, leaving 13 bases between. This chain's CDR3 is CASSSRAGVGANVLTF. CDR3 coding DNA: TGTGCCAGCAGCTCTCGGGCAGGGGTTGGGGCCAACGTCCTGACTTTC.

The V gene is TRBV5-1, the J gene TRBJ1-1; a weak D match, TRBD1 (6 bases). The V gene lost 1 base and the J gene lost 2 bases, with 15 bases spanning the gap. Germline V lookup: CDR1 SGHRS, CDR2 YFSETQ. CDR3 length: 16 amino acids. The CDR3, as DNA: TGCGCCAGCAGCTTGTGGCAGGGGAGGGTAAACACTGAAGCTTTCTTT. Residues: CASSLWQGRVNTEAFF.

This rearrangement joins TRBV28 to TRBJ2-2; 9 bases agree with TRBD2. V was pared by 10 bases and J by 3 bases, with 15 bases of the junction left unmatched. CDR1 and CDR2 from the germline V gene are MDHEN and SYDVKM. This CDR3 comprises 17 residues. In DNA, the CDR3 is TGTGCCACCTCCAGCCAGCGGGAGGCCATTGACACCGGGGAGCTGTTTTTT. Protein sequence: CATSSQREAIDTGELFF.

The V and J genes are TRBV7-2 and TRBJ2-3; the match to TRBD1 covers 8 bases. The CDR3 extends over 18 amino acids. V lost 2 bases to trimming and J lost 4 bases; unmatched junction nucleotides: 14. CDR1 and CDR2 (germline): SGHTA, FQGNSA. For the CDR3, the DNA is TGTGCCAGCAGCTTAATTCGACCGACAGGGGCTGGCCCAGATACGCAGTATTTT. It translates to CASSLIRPTGAGPDTQYF.

The chain couples TRBV18 to TRBJ2-2; perhaps TRBD1 as D (5 bases). This CDR3 has 15 amino acids. Trimming took off 2 bases at V and 1 base at J, with 8 bases between the two ends. Germline CDR1 KGHSH, CDR2 LQKENI. CDR3 sequence: CASSPGQGNTGELFF. Written as DNA, the CDR3 is TGTGCCAGCTCACCAGGCCAGGGGAACACCGGGGAGCTGTTTTTT.

The chain couples TRBV19 to TRBJ2-3; 8 positions match TRBD2. The CDR3 contains 15 residues. V was pared by 1 base and J by 3 bases, with 3 bases of the junction left unmatched. Germline CDR1 is LNHDA and CDR2 is SQIVND (reference sequence). The CDR3 nucleotides read TGTGCCAGTAGTATAGTTGCGGGAGGTACAGATACGCAGTATTTT. It is translated as CASSIVAGGTDTQYF.

This sequence joins TRBV7-8 and TRBJ2-5; possibly TRBD1 for D (6 bases). The CDR3 is 14 amino acids. The V end lost 2 bases, the J end lost 5 bases, and 12 bases lay between the germline ends. Germline V gene lookup returns CDR1 SGHVS and CDR2 FQNEAQ. CDR3 protein: CASSLSRGGETQYF. Written as DNA, the CDR3 is TGTGCCAGCAGCTTATCCAGGGGCGGCGAGACCCAGTACTTC. The full variable domain, with the rest looked up from reference TRBV7-8 and TRBJ2-5, is GAGVSQSPRYKVAKRGQDVALRCDPISGHVSLFWYQQALGQGPEFLTYFQNEAQLDKSGLPSDRFFAERPEGSVSTLKIQRTQQEDSAVYLCASSLSRGGETQYFGPGTRLLVL.

The V call is TRBV28, the J call TRBJ1-2, with D possibly matching TRBD1 (5 bases). With 4 bases removed from V and 4 bases from J, the gap between germline ends came to 13 bases. CDR1 and CDR2 from the germline V gene are MDHEN and SYDVKM. The CDR3 is 14 amino acids. CDR3 residues: CASSSGRQLYGYTF. CDR3 DNA: TGTGCCAGCAGTTCCGGACGACAGCTCTATGGCTACACCTTC.

This clone was picked up a small number of times. V usage is TRBV30 and J usage is TRBJ2-7; D possibly corresponds to TRBD2 (7 bases). The CDR3 runs to 14 residues. V was cut by 2 bases and J by 5 bases, with 16 bases left in between. CDR1 is GTSNPN, CDR2 SVGIG, per germline (reference sequence). CDR3 DNA: TGTGCCTGGAGTCGGCGGGGGCTAGGAGACGAGCAGTACTTC. Translating gives CAWSRRGLGDEQYF. The variable domain in full, completed from reference TRBV30 and TRBJ2-7, reads SQTIHQWPATLVQPVGSPLSLECTVEGTSNPNLYWYRQAAGRGLQLLFYSVGIGQISSEVPQNLSASRPQDRQFILSSKKLLLSDSGFYLCAWSRRGLGDEQYFGPGTRLTVT.

The chain couples TRBV7-6 to TRBJ2-3; D is possibly TRBD1 (6 bases). Germline V gives CDR1 SGHVS, CDR2 FNYEAQ. Trimming cost V 4 bases and J 2 bases, with 13 bases left between them. The CDR3 length is 15 residues. CDR3 loop: CASSSDSANTDTQYF. The CDR3 DNA sequence: TGTGCCAGCAGCTCGGACAGCGCCAACACAGATACGCAGTATTTT.

The J gene is TRBJ1-4, the V gene TRBV7-9; 7 nucleotides line up with TRBD1. The CDR3 runs to 14 residues. V was pared by 5 bases and J by 8 bases, with 8 bases of the junction left unmatched. CDR1 SEHNR and CDR2 FQNEAQ come from the germline V gene (reference sequence). The CDR3 nucleotides read TGTGCCAGCAGCGAGGCCGGAGGGGGCGAAAAACTGTTTTTT. It translates to CASSEAGGGEKLFF. The complete variable domain, with remaining parts taken from reference TRBV7-9 and TRBJ1-4, reads DTGVSQNPRHKITKRGQNVTFRCDPISEHNRLYWYRQTLGQGPEFLTYFQNEAQLEKSRLLSDRFSAERPKGSFSTLEIQRTEQGDSAMYLCASSEAGGGEKLFFGSGTQLSVL.

This CDR3 is CASSTGFSPQHF. The CDR3 nucleotides read TGTGCCAGTAGCACAGGGTTTTCGCCCCAGCATTTT. The V and J genes are TRBV19 and TRBJ1-5; the D gene is possibly TRBD1 (6 bases). The CDR3 has 12 residues. Germline CDR1 and CDR2: LNHDA and SQIVND (reference sequence). V was trimmed by 6 bases and J by 9 bases, leaving 12 bases between them. Combining the CDR3 with reference TRBV19 and TRBJ1-5 gives the whole variable domain DGGITQSPKYLFRKEGQNVTLSCEQNLNHDAMYWYRQDPGQGLRLIYYSQIVNDFQKGDIAEGYSVSREKKESFPLTVTSAQKNPTAFYLCASSTGFSPQHFGDGTRLSIL.

This rearrangement joins TRBV11-2 to TRBJ2-7; 9 bases fit TRBD2. CDR3 length: 16 residues. Germline-derived CDR1 and CDR2 are SGHAT and FQNNGV. Trimming took 1 base from V and 4 from J; bases not matched to a gene: 8. The CDR3: CASSLASRGGGYEQYF. The DNA for the CDR3 is TGTGCCAGCAGCTTAGCTTCTCGCGGGGGGGGATACGAGCAGTACTTC.

This rearrangement joins TRBV10-3 to TRBJ1-3; 7 bases map to TRBD1. Germline V CDR1 and CDR2: ENHRY, SYGVKD. J lost 4 bases, V lost 4 bases, and 4 bases had no gene match. The CDR3 has 14 amino acids. CDR3 in DNA: TGTGCCATCAGTGGGGACAGTCCAGGAAACACCATATATTTT. It translates to CAISGDSPGNTIYF.

The chain combines TRBV18 with TRBJ1-5; TRBD1 is a possible D gene (6 bases). V was pared by 3 bases and J by 7 bases, with 22 bases between. Germline V gene sequence: CDR1 KGHSH, CDR2 LQKENI. The CDR3 totals 17 residues. The CDR3 DNA reads TGTGCCAGCTCACCCGCAGATTGGGGGGGCCGAGGGCAGCCCCAGCATTTT. Protein: CASSPADWGGRGQPQHF.